This TCR beta chain originates from a study of identical twins. V was clipped by 1 base and J by 4 bases, with 14 bases between them. CDR3 length: 15 residues. CDR1 is DFQATT, CDR2 SNEGSKA, per germline (reference sequence). A template switching step contributed a universal primer site, while unique molecular identifiers were present in the cDNA. One entry per CDR3 protein, called by TCRdb with MiXCR from the 5' RACE reads. Of roughly 1,500,000 distinct CDR3 sequences in the sample, 32% were seen once. The sequenced material came from cord blood. The sequence was obtained from a newborn girl in good health. The chain employs TRBV20-1 and TRBJ1-5; D not resolved. Written as DNA, the CDR3 is TGCAGTGCTAGAGGCACCGGACGGAGAAATCAGCCCCAGCATTTT. Protein: CSARGTGRRNQPQHF.